This T cell receptor beta chain was retrieved from a study of T cell repertoires in cytomegalovirus infection. Of note for this clonotype: The antigen remains undetermined.

Study-level findings and limits: There were HLA-C-restricted CMV-specific TCR beta clonotypes dominating the ex vivo response.

From the reads, TCRdb called clonotypes with MiXCR, one entry per CDR3 protein. This sample carries fewer than 1,000,000 distinct CDR3 sequences, around a third of them seen once, and the ten largest clones take over 12%. The CDR3 sequence is 15 residues long. With 3 bases removed from V and 9 bases from J, the gap between germline ends came to 18 bases. The germline CDR1 and CDR2 sequences are SEHNR and FQNEAQ (reference sequence). The specimen comprised cultured CD8+ T cells from PBMCs, sampled from culture after CMV antigen stimulation. The TCR comes from a human donor in good health (CMV status not recorded). Some clones in this sample may be carry-over from other donors' samples. This chain uses TRBV7-9 with TRBJ2-1; possibly TRBD1 or TRBD2 for D (5 bases each). Written as DNA, the CDR3 is TGTGCCAGCAGCTTCCGGGACCAGACATTTTTTGAGCAGTTCTTC. Translated, it gives CASSFRDQTFFEQFF.